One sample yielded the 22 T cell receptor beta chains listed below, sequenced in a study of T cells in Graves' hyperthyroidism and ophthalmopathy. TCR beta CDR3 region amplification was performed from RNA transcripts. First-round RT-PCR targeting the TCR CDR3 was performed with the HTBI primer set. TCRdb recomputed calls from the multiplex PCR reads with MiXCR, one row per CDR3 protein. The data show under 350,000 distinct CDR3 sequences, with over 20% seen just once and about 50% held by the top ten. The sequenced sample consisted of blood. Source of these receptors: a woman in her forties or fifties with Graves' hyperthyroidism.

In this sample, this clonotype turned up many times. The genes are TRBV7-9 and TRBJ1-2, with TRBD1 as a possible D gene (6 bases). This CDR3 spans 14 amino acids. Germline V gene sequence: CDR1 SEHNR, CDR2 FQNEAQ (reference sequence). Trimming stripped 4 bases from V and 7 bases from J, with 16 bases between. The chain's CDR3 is CASSSDSSFGGYTF. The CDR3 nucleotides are TGTGCCAGCAGCTCGGACAGTTCCTTTGGTGGCTACACCTTC.

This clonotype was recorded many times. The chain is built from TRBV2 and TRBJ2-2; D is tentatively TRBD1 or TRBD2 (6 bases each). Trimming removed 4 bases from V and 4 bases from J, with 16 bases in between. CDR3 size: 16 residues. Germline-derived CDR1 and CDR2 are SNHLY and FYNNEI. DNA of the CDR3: TGTGCCAGCAGTGTAGGAGCCGGGGGCAGCACCGGGGAGCTGTTTTTT. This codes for CASSVGAGGSTGELFF. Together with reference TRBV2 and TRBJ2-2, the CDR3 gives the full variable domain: EPEVTQTPSHQVTQMGQEVILRCVPISNHLYFYWYRQILGQKVEFLVSFYNNEISEKSEIFDDQFSVERPDGSNFTLKIRSTKLEDSAMYFCASSVGAGGSTGELFFGEGSRLTVL.

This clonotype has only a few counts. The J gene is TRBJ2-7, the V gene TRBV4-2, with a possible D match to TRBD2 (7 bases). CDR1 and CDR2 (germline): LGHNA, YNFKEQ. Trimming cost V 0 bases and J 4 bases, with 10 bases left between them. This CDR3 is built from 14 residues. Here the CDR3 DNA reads TGTGCCAGCAGCCAAGACGGGGGGCGGTACGAGCAGTACTTC. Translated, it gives CASSQDGGRYEQYF.

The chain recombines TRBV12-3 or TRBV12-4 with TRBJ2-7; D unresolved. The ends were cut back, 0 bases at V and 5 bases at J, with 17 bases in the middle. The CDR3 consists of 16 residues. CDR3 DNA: TGTGCCAGCAGTTTAGCGCTAACCAGGTCCCCCGACGAGCAGTACTTC. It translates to CASSLALTRSPDEQYF.

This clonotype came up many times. Written as DNA, the CDR3 is TGCGCCAGCAGCCCGTCACAGGGGGATCGGAACATTCAGTACTTC. Protein sequence: CASSPSQGDRNIQYF. The rearrangement joins TRBV5-1 to TRBJ2-4, with 8 bases identical to TRBD1. After removal of 4 bases from V and 7 bases from J, the junction contained 10 bases not matched to a gene. Germline CDR1 is SGHRS and CDR2 is YFSETQ. The CDR3 is 15 residues long. Full variable domain (rest looked up from reference TRBV5-1 and TRBJ2-4): KAGVTQTPRYLIKTRGQQVTLSCSPISGHRSVSWYQQTPGQGLQFLFEYFSETQRNKGNFPGRFSGRQFSNSRSEMNVSTLELGDSALYLCASSPSQGDRNIQYFGAGTRLSVL.

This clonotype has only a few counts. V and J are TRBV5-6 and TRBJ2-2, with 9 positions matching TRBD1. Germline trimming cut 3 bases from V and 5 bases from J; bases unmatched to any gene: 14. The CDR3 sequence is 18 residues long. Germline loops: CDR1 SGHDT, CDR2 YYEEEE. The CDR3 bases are TGTGCCAGCAGCTCAACGACAGGGGGATTAAGGGTTACCGGGGAGCTGTTTTTT. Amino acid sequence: CASSSTTGGLRVTGELFF.

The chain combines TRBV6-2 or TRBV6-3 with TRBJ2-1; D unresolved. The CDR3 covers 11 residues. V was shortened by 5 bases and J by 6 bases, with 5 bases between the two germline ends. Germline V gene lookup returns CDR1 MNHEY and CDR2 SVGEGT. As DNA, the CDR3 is TGTGCCAGCAGTCAGACCAATGAGCAGTTCTTC. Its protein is CASSQTNEQFF.

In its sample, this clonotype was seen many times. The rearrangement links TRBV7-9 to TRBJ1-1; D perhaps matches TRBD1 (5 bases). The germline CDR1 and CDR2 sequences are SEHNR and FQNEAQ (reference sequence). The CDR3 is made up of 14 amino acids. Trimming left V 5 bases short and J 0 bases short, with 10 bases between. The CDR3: CASSPDKVNTEAFF. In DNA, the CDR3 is TGTGCCAGCAGCCCGGACAAGGTGAACACTGAAGCTTTCTTT.

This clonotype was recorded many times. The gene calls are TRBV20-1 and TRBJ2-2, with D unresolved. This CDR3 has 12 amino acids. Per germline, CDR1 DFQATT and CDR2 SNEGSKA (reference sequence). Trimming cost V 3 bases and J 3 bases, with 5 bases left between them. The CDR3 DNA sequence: TGCAGTGCTAGTACGGACACCGGGGAGCTGTTTTTT. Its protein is CSASTDTGELFF.

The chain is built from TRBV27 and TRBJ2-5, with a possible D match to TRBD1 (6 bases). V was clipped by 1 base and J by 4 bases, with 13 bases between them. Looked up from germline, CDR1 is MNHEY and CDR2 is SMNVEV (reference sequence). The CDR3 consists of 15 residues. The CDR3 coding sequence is TGTGCCAGCAGTTTATATGGGGGCGGAGGAGAGACCCAGTACTTC. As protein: CASSLYGGGGETQYF.

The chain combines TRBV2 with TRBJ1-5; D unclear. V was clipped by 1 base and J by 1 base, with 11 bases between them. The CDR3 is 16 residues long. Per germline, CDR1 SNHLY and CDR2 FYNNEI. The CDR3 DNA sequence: TGTGCCAGCAGTGAAGGCGTCGCGGTGAGCAATCAGCCCCAGCATTTT. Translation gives CASSEGVAVSNQPQHF. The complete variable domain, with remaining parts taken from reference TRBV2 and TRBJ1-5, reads EPEVTQTPSHQVTQMGQEVILRCVPISNHLYFYWYRQILGQKVEFLVSFYNNEISEKSEIFDDQFSVERPDGSNFTLKIRSTKLEDSAMYFCASSEGVAVSNQPQHFGDGTRLSIL.

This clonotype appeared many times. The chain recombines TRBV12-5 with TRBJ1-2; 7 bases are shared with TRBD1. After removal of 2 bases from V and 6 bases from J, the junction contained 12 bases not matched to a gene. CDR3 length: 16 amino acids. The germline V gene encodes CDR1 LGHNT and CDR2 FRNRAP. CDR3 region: CASGLPGQVGGDGYTF. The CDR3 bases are TGTGCTAGTGGTTTGCCAGGACAGGTTGGGGGTGATGGCTACACCTTC. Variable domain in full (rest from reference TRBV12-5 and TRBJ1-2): DARVTQTPRHKVTEMGQEVTMRCQPILGHNTVFWYRQTMMQGLELLAYFRNRAPLDDSGMPKDRFSAEMPDATLATLKIQPSEPRDSAVYFCASGLPGQVGGDGYTFGSGTRLTVV.

The CDR3 sequence: CASSSQSTDTQYF. Here the CDR3 DNA reads TGTGCCAGCAGCTCCCAGTCCACAGATACGCAGTATTTT. This chain joins TRBV7-7 and TRBJ2-3; D remains unclear. From germline, CDR1 is SSHAT and CDR2 FNYEAQ (reference sequence). V was trimmed by 4 bases and J by 2 bases, leaving 7 bases between them. The CDR3 totals 13 residues.

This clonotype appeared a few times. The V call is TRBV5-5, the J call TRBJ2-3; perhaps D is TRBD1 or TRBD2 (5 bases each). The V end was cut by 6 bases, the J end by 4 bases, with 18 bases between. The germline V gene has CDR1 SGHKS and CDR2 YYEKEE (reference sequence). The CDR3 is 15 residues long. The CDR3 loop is CASTRTPGRADTQYF. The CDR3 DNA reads TGTGCCAGCACGCGAACCCCGGGGCGCGCAGATACGCAGTATTTT.

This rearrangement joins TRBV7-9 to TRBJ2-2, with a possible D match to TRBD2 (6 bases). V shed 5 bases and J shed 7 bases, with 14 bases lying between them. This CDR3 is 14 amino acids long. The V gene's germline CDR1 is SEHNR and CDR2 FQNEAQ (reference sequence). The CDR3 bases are TGTGCCAGCAGCCGTAACCCCGGGAGCGGGGAGCTGTTTTTT. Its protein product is CASSRNPGSGELFF.

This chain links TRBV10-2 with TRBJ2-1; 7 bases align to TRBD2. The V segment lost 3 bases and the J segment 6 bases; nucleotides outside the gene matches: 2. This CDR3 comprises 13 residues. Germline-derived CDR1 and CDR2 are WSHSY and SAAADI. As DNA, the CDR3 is TGCGCCAGCAGTGACCCGGGGGGCAATGAGCAGTTCTTC. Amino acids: CASSDPGGNEQFF.

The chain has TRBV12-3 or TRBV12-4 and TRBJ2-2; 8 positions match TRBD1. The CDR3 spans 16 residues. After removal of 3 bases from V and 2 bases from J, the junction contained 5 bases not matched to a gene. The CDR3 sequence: CASSFMTGVNTGELFF. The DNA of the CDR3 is TGTGCCAGCAGTTTTATGACAGGGGTAAACACCGGGGAGCTGTTTTTT.

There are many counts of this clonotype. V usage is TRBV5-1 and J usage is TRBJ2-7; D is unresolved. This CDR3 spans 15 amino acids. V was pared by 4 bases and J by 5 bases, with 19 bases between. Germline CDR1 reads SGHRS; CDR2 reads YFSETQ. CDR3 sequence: CASSRETVLPDEQYF. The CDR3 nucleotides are TGCGCCAGCAGCCGAGAGACCGTTCTCCCGGACGAGCAGTACTTC.

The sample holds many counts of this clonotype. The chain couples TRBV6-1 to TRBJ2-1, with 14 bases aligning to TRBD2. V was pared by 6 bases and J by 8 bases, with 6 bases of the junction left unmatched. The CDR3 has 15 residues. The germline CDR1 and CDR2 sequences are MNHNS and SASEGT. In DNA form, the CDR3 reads TGTGCCAGCAGGCCCCCGGGACTAGCGGGAGATGAGCAGTTCTTC. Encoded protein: CASRPPGLAGDEQFF.

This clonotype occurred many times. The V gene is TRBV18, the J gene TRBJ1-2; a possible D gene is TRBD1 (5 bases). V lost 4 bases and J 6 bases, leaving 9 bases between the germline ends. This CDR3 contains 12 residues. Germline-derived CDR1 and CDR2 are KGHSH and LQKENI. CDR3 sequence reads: CASSHDRDGYTF. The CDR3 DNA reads TGTGCCAGCTCACATGACAGAGATGGCTACACCTTC.

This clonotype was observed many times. The CDR3 DNA follows: TGTGCCAGCAGCTCCAACAGGGACAGGGCCTACAATGAGCAGTTCTTC. It specifies CASSSNRDRAYNEQFF. The chain is built from TRBV6-1 and TRBJ2-1; TRBD1 aligns across 9 bases. CDR1 and CDR2 from the germline V gene are MNHNS and SASEGT. The V segment lost 6 bases and the J segment 2 bases; nucleotides outside the gene matches: 8. The CDR3 has 16 amino acids.

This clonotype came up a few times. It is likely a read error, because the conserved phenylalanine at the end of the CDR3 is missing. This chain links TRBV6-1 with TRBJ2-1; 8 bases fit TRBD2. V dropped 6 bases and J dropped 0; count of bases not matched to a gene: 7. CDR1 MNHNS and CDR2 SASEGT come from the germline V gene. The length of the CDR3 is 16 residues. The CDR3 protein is CASRQRGGPSYNEQFL. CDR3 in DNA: TGTGCCAGCAGGCAACGGGGGGGACCCTCCTACAATGAGCAGTTCCTC.